This TCR beta chain is from a study of metastatic and nonmetastatic thyroid tumors. V was cut by 7 bases and J by 10 bases, with 14 bases left in between. Germline V gives CDR1 MDHEN, CDR2 SYDVKM. The CDR3 spans 12 residues. Using MiXCR, TCRdb re-called clones from the PCR reads. Of around 25,000 clones in the sample, over 25% were seen once. This clone was detected ten times or more. Its cognate antigen is unknown. Every patient was untreated before thyroid surgery. Study-wide results and caveats: Across blood and tumor, TCR beta diversity in malignant thyroid tumors was reportedly significantly higher than in benign nodules.

The J gene is TRBJ2-1, the V gene TRBV28; D gene uncertain. This TCR was recovered from a male donor with papillary thyroid cancer or a benign thyroid nodule (not recorded which). Some clones in this sample may be carry-over from other donors' samples. The sequencing input was blood. CDR3 residues: CASNSFLLEQFF. CDR3 DNA: TGTGCCAGCAATTCCTTTTTACTCGAGCAGTTCTTC.